The sequence of this T cell receptor (beta chain) was determined in a study of blood T cell repertoires in COVID-19. Study at large: COVID-19 samples from acute and convalescent phases originated in the United States, Italy and Spain.

With 3 bases removed from V and 0 bases from J, the gap between germline ends came to 16 bases. Looked up from germline, CDR1 is KGHSH and CDR2 is LQKENI. This CDR3 has 17 amino acids. Per the original methods: Using reference gene primer amplification, nucleated cell counts were estimated. The method was immunoSEQ multiplex PCR; TCRdb's version includes in-frame clones alone and lacks a portion of them. V, J and clone size reflect that table, while D and trimming were determined from the DNA. The repertoire consists of about 73,000 clones, with around four fifths occurring once and the leading ten covering about 5%.

This TCR derives from a man aged 50 or older with active COVID-19. Sequencing was performed on peripheral blood. The chain has TRBV18 and TRBJ2-3, with D hard to call. The CDR3 protein is CASSPLPPQRSTDTQYF. Here the CDR3 DNA reads TGTGCCAGCTCACCGCTCCCACCGCAGAGGAGCACAGATACGCAGTATTTT.